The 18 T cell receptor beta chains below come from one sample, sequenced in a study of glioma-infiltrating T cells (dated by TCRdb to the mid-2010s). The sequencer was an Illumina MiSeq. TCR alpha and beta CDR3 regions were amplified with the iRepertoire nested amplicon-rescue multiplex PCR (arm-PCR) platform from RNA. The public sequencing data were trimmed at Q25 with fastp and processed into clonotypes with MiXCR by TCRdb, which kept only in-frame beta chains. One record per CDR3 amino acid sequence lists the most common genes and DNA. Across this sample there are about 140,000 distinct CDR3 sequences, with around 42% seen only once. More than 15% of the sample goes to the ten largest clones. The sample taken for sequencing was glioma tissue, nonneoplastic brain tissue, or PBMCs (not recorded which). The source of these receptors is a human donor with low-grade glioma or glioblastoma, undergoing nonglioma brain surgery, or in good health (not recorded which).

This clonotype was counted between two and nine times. CDR3 sequence: CSAEQGGYGYTF. CDR3 coding DNA: TGCAGTGCTGAACAGGGGGGTTATGGCTACACCTTC. The chain employs TRBV20-1 and TRBJ1-2; 8 bases are shared with TRBD1. This CDR3 comprises 12 residues. The ends lost 5 bases at V and 5 bases at J; junction bases unmatched: 4. Germline CDR1 is DFQATT and CDR2 is SNEGSKA (reference sequence).

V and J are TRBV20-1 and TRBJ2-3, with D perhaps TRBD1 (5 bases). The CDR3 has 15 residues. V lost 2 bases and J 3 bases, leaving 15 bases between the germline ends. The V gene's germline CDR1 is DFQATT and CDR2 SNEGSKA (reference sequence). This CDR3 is CSARLHRGVTDTQYF. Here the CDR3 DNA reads TGCAGTGCTAGACTCCATAGGGGCGTTACAGATACGCAGTATTTT.

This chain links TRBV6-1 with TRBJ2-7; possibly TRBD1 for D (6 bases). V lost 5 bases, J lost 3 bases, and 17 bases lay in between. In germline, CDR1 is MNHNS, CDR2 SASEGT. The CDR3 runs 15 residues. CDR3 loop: CASSPRDTAGYEQYF. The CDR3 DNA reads TGTGCCAGCAGTCCCCGGGACACCGCCGGCTACGAGCAGTACTTC.

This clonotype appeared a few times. The CDR3 coding sequence is TGTGCCAGCACCGCAATCGGGAGTTTAAACATTCAGTACTTC. Translation: CASTAIGSLNIQYF. The rearrangement links TRBV6-1 to TRBJ2-4, with a possible D match to TRBD2 (6 bases). V shed 7 bases and J shed 6 bases, with 16 bases lying between them. The CDR3 is made up of 14 amino acids. Germline assignment: CDR1 MNHNS and CDR2 SASEGT.

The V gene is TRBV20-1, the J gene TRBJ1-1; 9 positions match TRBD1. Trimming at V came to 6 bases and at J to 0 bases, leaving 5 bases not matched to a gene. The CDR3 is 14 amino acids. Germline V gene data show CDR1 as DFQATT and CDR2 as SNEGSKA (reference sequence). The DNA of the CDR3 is TGCAGTGCCAGGACAGGGGCCTTGAACACTGAAGCTTTCTTT. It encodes CSARTGALNTEAFF.

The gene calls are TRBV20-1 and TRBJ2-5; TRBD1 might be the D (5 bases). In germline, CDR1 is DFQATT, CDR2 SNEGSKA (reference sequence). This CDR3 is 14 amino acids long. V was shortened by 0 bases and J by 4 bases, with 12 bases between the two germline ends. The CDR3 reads CSAREGLGVETQYF. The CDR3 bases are TGCAGTGCTAGAGAGGGTTTAGGGGTAGAGACCCAGTACTTC.

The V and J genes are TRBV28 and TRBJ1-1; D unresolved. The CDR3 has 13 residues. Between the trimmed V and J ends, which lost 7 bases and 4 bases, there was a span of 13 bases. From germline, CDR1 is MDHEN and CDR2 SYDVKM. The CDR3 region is CASTPSRGTEAFF. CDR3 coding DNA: TGTGCCAGCACCCCGAGCCGCGGCACTGAAGCTTTCTTT.

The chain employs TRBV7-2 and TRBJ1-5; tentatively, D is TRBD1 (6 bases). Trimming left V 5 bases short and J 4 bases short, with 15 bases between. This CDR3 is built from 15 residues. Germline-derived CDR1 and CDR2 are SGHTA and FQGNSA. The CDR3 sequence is CASSPGPGVNQPQHF. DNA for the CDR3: TGTGCCAGCAGCCCAGGACCAGGGGTTAATCAGCCCCAGCATTTT.

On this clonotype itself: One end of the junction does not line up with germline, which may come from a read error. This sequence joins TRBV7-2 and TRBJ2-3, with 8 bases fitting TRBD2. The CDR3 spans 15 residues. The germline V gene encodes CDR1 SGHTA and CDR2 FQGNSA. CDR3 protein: CVSSLLAGSTDTQYF. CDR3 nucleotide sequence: TGTGTCAGCAGCCTTTTAGCGGGAAGCACAGATACGCAGTATTTT.

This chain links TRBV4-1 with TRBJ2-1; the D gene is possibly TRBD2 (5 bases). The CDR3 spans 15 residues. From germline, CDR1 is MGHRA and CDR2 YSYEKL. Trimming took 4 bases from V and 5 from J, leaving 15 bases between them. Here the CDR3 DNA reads TGCGCCAGCAGCCCCCTCGGGCGGAGGCACAATGAGCAGTTCTTC. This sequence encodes CASSPLGRRHNEQFF.

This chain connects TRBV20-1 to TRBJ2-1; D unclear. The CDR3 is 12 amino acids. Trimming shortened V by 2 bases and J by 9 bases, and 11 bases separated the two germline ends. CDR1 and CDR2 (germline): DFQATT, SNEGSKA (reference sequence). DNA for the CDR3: TGCAGTGCTAGAAGGCAGTTCGGTGAGCAGTTCTTC. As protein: CSARRQFGEQFF.

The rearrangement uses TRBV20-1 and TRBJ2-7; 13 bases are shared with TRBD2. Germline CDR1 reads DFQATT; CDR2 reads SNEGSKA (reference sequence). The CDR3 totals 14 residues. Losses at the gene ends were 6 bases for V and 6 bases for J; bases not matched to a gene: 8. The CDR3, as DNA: TGCAGTGCAAGCACTAGCGGGGGGGCCTCCGAGCAGTACTTC. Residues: CSASTSGGASEQYF.

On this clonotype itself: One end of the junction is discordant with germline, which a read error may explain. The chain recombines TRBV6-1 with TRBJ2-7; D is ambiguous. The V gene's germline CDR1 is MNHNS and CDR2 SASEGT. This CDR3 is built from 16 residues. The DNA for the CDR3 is TGTGCCATCAGTGAGTATGGTCAAGAGGTCACCTACGAGCAGTACTTC. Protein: CAISEYGQEVTYEQYF.

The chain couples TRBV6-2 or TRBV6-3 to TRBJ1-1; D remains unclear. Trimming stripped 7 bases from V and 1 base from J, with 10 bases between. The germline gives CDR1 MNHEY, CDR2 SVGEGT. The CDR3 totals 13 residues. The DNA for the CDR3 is TGTGCCAGCATCCCCTACAGGAACACTGAAGCTTTCTTT. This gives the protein CASIPYRNTEAFF.

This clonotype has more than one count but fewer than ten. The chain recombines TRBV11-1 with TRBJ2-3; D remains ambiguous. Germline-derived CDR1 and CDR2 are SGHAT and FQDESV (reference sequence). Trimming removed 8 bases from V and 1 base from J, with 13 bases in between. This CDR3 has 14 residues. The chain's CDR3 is CASSSIRGTDTQYF. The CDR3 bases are TGTGCCAGCTCTTCGATACGCGGCACAGATACGCAGTATTTT.

The CDR3 loop reads CASSAVADEQYF. DNA of the CDR3: TGTGCCAGCAGTGCTGTGGCGGACGAGCAGTACTTC. The rearrangement uses TRBV6-1 and TRBJ2-7; D unclear. Germline-derived CDR1 and CDR2 are MNHNS and SASEGT. CDR3 length equals 12 residues. V lost 4 bases, J lost 5 bases, and 9 bases lay in between.

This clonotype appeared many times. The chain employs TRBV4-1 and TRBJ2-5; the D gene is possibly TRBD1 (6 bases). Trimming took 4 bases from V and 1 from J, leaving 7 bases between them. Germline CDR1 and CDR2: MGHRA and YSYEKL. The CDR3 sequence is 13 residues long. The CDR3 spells CASSRDIQETQYF. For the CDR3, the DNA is TGCGCCAGCAGCCGGGACATCCAAGAGACCCAGTACTTC.

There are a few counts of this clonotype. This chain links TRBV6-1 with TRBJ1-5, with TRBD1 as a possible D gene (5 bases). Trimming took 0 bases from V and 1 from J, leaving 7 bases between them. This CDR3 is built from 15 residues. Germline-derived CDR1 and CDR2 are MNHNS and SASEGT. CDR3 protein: CASSEAGGSNQPQHF. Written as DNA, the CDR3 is TGTGCCAGCAGTGAAGCGGGGGGAAGCAATCAGCCCCAGCATTTT.